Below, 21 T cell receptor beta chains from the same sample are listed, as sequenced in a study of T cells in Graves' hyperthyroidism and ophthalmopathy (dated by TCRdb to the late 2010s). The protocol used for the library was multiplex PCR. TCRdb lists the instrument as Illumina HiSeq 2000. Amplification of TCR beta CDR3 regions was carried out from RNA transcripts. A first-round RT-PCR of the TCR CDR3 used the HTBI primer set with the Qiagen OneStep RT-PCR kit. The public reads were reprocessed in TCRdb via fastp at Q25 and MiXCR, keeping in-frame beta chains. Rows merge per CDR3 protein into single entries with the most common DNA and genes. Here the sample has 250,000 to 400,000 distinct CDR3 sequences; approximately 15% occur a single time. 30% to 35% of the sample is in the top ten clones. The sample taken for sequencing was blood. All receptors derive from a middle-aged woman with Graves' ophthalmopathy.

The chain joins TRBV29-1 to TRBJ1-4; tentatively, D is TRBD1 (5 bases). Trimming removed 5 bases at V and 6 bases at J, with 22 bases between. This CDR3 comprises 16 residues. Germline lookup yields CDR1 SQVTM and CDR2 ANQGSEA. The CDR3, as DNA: TGCAGCGTTTTCGGCGCAGGGAGAACGCCGGATGAAAAACTGTTTTTT. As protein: CSVFGAGRTPDEKLFF. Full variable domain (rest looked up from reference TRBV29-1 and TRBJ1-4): SAVISQKPSRDICQRGTSLTIQCQVDSQVTMMFWYRQQPGQSLTLIATANQGSEATYESGFVIDKFPISRPNLTFSTLTVSNMSPEDSSIYLCSVFGAGRTPDEKLFFGSGTQLSVL.

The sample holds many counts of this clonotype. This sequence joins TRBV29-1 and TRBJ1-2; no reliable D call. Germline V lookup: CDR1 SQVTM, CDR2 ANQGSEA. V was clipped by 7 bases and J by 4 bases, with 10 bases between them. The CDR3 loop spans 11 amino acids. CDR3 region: CSGTDSYGYTF. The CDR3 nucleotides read TGCAGCGGTACAGACTCCTATGGCTACACCTTC.

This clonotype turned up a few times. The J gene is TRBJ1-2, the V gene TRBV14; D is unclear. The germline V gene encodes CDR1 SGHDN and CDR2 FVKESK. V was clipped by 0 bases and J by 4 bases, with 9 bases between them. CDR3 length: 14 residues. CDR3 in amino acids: CASSQDELFYGYTF. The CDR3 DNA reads TGTGCCAGCAGCCAAGATGAACTGTTCTATGGCTACACCTTC.

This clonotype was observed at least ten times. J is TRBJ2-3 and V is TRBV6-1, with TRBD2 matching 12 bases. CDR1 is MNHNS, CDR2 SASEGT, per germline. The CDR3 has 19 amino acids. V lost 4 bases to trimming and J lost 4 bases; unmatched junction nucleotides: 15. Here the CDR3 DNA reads TGTGCCAGCAGTGGACAGGGGTCGACTAGCGGGGGTTACCCAGATACGCAGTATTTT. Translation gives CASSGQGSTSGGYPDTQYF.

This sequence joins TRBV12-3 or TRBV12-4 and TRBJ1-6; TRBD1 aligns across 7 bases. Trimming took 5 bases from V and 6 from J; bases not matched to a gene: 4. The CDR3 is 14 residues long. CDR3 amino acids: CASSPRQGNSPLHF. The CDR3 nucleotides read TGTGCCAGCAGTCCCCGACAGGGTAATTCACCCCTCCACTTT.

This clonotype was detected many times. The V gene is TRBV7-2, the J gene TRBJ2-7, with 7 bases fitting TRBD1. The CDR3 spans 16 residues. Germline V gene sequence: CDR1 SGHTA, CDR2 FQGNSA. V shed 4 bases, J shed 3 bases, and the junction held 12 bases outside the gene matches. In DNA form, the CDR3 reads TGTGCCAGCAGCTCGATCCTCGGGACAGATCTCTACGAGCAGTACTTC. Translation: CASSSILGTDLYEQYF.

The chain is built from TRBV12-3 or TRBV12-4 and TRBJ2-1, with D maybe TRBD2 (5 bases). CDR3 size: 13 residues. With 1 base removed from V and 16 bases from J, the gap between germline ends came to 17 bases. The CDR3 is CASSLGTPPVIFF. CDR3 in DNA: TGTGCCAGCAGTTTAGGGACTCCCCCAGTTATTTTCTTC.

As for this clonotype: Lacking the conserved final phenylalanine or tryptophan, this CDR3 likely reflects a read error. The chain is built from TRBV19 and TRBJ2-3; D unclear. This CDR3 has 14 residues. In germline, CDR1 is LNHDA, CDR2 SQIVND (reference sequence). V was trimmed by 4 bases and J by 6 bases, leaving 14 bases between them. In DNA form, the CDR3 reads TGTGCCAGTAGTAACCCCTGGTTGGCGGATACGCAGTATTCT. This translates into CASSNPWLADTQYS.

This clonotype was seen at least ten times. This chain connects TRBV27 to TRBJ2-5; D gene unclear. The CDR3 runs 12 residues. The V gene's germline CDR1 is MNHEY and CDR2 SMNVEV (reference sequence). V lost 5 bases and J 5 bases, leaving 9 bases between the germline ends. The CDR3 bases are TGTGCCAGCAGTCCAAAAGGGGAGACCCAGTACTTC. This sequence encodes CASSPKGETQYF.

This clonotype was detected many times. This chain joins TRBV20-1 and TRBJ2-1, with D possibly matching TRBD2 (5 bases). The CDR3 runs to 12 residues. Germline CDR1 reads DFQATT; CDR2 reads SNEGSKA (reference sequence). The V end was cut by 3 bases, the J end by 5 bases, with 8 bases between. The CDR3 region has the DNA TGCAGTGCTAGCCTAGCCCACAATGAGCAGTTCTTC. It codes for CSASLAHNEQFF.

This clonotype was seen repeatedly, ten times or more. The CDR3 nucleotides read TGTGCCAGCAGTGAATTACCTTACCAAGAGACCCAGTACTTC. Its protein product is CASSELPYQETQYF. The rearrangement links TRBV2 to TRBJ2-5; unclear D gene. Germline CDR1 SNHLY, CDR2 FYNNEI. Trimming took 2 bases from V and 0 from J, leaving 7 bases between them. The CDR3 sequence is 14 residues long. The complete variable domain, with remaining parts taken from reference TRBV2 and TRBJ2-5, reads EPEVTQTPSHQVTQMGQEVILRCVPISNHLYFYWYRQILGQKVEFLVSFYNNEISEKSEIFDDQFSVERPDGSNFTLKIRSTKLEDSAMYFCASSELPYQETQYFGPGTRLLVL.

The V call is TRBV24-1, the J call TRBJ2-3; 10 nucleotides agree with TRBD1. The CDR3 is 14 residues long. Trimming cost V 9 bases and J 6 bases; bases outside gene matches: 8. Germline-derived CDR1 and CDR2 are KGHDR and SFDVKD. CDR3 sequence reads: CATGSTGGRDTQYF. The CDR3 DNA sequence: TGTGCCACCGGTTCGACAGGGGGCCGGGATACGCAGTATTTT.

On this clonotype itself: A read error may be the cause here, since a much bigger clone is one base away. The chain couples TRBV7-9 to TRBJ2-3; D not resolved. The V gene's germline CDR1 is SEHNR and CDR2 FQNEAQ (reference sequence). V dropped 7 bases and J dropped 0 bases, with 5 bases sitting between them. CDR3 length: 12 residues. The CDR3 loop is CASNISTDTQYF. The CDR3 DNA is TGTGCCAGCAACATTAGCACAGATACGCAGTATTTT.

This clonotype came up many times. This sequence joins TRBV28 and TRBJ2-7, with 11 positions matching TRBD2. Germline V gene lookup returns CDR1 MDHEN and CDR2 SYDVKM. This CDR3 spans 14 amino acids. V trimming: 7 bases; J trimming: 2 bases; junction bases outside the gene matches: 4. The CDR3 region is CASKTSGVTYEQYF. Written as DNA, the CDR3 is TGTGCCAGCAAGACTAGCGGGGTCACCTACGAGCAGTACTTC.

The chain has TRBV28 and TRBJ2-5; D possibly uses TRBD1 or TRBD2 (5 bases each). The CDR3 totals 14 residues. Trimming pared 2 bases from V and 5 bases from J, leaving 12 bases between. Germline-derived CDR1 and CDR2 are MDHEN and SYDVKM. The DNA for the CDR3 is TGTGCCAGCAGTTTAGGGGACCCGGGGGAGACCCAGTACTTC. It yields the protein CASSLGDPGETQYF.

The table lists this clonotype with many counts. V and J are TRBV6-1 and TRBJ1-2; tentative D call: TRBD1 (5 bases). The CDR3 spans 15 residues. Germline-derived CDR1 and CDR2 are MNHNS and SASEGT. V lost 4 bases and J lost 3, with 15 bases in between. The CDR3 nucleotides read TGTGCCAGCAGTGTGGAGGGGCGGTTCGACTATGGCTACACCTTC. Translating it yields CASSVEGRFDYGYTF.

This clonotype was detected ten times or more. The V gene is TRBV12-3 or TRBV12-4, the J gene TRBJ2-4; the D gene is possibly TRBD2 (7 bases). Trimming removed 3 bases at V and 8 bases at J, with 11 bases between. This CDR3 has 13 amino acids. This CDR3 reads CASSLGGLDIQYF. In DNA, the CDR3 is TGTGCCAGCAGTTTGGGGGGGCTGGACATTCAGTACTTC.

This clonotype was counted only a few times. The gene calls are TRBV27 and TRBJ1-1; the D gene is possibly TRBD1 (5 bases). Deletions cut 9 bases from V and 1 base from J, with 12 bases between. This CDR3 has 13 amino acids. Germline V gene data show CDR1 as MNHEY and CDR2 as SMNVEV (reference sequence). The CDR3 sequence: CASGDVRNTEAFF. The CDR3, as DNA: TGTGCCAGTGGGGACGTGAGGAACACTGAAGCTTTCTTT.

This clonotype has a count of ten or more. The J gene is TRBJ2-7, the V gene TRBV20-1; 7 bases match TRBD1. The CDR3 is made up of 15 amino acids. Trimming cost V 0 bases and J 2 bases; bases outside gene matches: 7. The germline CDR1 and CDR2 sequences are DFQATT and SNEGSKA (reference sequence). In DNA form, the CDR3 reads TGCAGTGCTAGAGATCAGGGGACAGCTCCCTACGAGCAGTACTTC. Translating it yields CSARDQGTAPYEQYF.

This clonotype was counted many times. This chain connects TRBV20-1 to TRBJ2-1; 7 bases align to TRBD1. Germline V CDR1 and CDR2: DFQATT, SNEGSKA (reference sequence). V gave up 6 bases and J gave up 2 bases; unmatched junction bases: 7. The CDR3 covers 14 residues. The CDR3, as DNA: TGCAGTGCACCGGGACAGAGAGCCTACAATGAGCAGTTCTTC. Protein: CSAPGQRAYNEQFF.

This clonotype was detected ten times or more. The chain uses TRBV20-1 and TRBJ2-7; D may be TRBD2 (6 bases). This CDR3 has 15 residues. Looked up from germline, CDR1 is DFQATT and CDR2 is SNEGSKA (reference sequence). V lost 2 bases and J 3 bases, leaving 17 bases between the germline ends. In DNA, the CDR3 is TGCAGTGCTAGAACACGGAGGGCCGATCGCTACGAGCAGTACTTC. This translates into CSARTRRADRYEQYF.